These 18 T cell receptor beta chains share one sample of origin, sequenced in a study of PD-1 blockade in mismatch repair-deficient tumors. The data were produced by immunoSEQ multiplex PCR, yet TCRdb's version contains in-frame clones alone and is incomplete. Among more than 40,000 clones, around 82% were seen once, and the ten largest hold about 3%. This specimen was peripheral blood, taken 4 weeks after starting pembrolizumab. Receptor source: an adult with mismatch repair-deficient cancer.

This clone was detected only a few times. V is TRBV20-1 and J is TRBJ2-5, with TRBD2 matching over 8 bases. CDR3 length equals 11 residues. Trimming removed 6 bases from V and 12 bases from J; junction bases left unmatched: 9. Germline-derived CDR1 and CDR2 are DFQATT and SNEGSKA (reference sequence). For the CDR3, the DNA is TGCAGTGCCCAGAGCGGGGGCTCAAAGTACTTC. It specifies CSAQSGGSKYF.

This chain joins TRBV13 and TRBJ1-2, with 8 positions matching TRBD1. This CDR3 has 16 amino acids. Germline CDR1 reads PRHDT; CDR2 reads FYEKMQ (reference sequence). Trimming took 4 bases from V and 5 from J; bases not matched to a gene: 12. CDR3 sequence: CASSSLDRVGGYGYTF. CDR3 DNA sequence: TGTGCCAGCAGCTCGTTGGACAGGGTAGGGGGATATGGCTACACCTTC.

The J gene is TRBJ1-4, the V gene TRBV28; weak D call: TRBD1 (5 bases). This CDR3 comprises 15 residues. Germline CDR1 MDHEN, CDR2 SYDVKM. Deletions cut 3 bases from V and 8 bases from J, with 16 bases between. The CDR3 nucleotides are TGTGCCAGCAGTTTTAGAGTACAGGTCAACGAAAAACTGTTTTTT. This codes for CASSFRVQVNEKLFF.

The rearrangement uses TRBV30 and TRBJ1-1; 7 bases fit TRBD1. Germline lookup yields CDR1 GTSNPN and CDR2 SVGIG (reference sequence). With V trimmed by 3 bases and J by 5 bases, 9 bases remained unmatched. The CDR3 spans 14 residues. This chain's CDR3 is CAWRRQGWSTEAFF. In nucleotides, the CDR3 is TGTGCCTGGAGGAGACAGGGATGGAGTACTGAAGCTTTCTTT.

This chain joins TRBV7-2 and TRBJ1-1; D may be TRBD1 (5 bases). Germline lookup yields CDR1 SGHTA and CDR2 FQGNSA. The V and J ends lost 1 base and 10 bases respectively, with 13 bases between them. This CDR3 contains 13 residues. CDR3 loop: CASSLVDTTGAFF. The CDR3 coding sequence is TGTGCCAGCAGCTTAGTTGACACCACAGGAGCTTTCTTT.

The chain carries TRBV5-1 and TRBJ1-1, with D uncertain. This CDR3 has 13 residues. Germline values: CDR1 SGHRS, CDR2 YFSETQ. Trimming pared 2 bases from V and 2 bases from J, leaving 7 bases between. Here the CDR3 reads CASSFNRNTEAFF. Written as DNA, the CDR3 is TGCGCCAGCAGCTTTAACAGAAACACTGAAGCTTTCTTT.

This chain joins TRBV5-4 and TRBJ2-7; 7 positions match TRBD1. The J segment lost 6 bases and the V segment lost 4 bases, leaving 10 bases of the junction unmatched. Germline CDR1 is SGHNT and CDR2 is YYREEE (reference sequence). The CDR3 has 14 residues. The CDR3 loop is CASSRTGDQAEQYF. The CDR3 DNA reads as TGTGCCAGCAGCCGGACAGGAGATCAGGCCGAGCAGTACTTC.

The rearrangement joins TRBV10-2 to TRBJ2-1; the D gene is possibly TRBD1 (5 bases). CDR3 length: 13 amino acids. The germline V and J ends were trimmed by 6 bases and 14 bases, with 20 bases remaining between them. CDR1 and CDR2 (germline): WSHSY, SAAADI. The CDR3 coding sequence is TGCGCCAGCAGGAATCAGGGTCCCCGAGGAGAGTTCTTC. This translates into CASRNQGPRGEFF.

This clone is a singleton in its sample. The chain employs TRBV18 and TRBJ2-7; 7 positions match TRBD1. This CDR3 contains 12 residues. With 5 bases clipped from V and 6 bases from J, the junction kept 4 bases outside the gene matches. Germline V CDR1 and CDR2: KGHSH, LQKENI. The CDR3 DNA sequence: TGTGCCAGCTCAACGAGGACAGGCGAGCAGTACTTC. Its protein is CASSTRTGEQYF.

The V call is TRBV7-9, the J call TRBJ2-1; no reliable D call. V gave up 1 base and J gave up 4 bases, with 8 bases separating them. This CDR3 spans 14 amino acids. Germline V lookup: CDR1 SEHNR, CDR2 FQNEAQ (reference sequence). CDR3 coding DNA: TGTGCCAGCAGCTTAGAACTGGCATACAATGAGCAGTTCTTC. Protein: CASSLELAYNEQFF. The full variable domain, rest sourced from reference TRBV7-9 and TRBJ2-1, is DTGVSQNPRHKITKRGQNVTFRCDPISEHNRLYWYRQTLGQGPEFLTYFQNEAQLEKSRLLSDRFSAERPKGSFSTLEIQRTEQGDSAMYLCASSLELAYNEQFFGPGTRLTVL.

This chain connects TRBV2 to TRBJ2-1, with a possible D match to TRBD2 (6 bases). Germline V gene data show CDR1 as SNHLY and CDR2 as FYNNEI. The CDR3 is made up of 17 amino acids. Trimming shortened V by 4 bases and J by 8 bases, and 24 bases separated the two germline ends. The CDR3 coding sequence is TGTGCCAGCAGTGGGGGGGTGGGAGGAGGGCCTGTCCATGAGCAGTTCTTC. Translation: CASSGGVGGGPVHEQFF. Using reference TRBV2 and TRBJ2-1 for the parts outside the CDR3, the full variable domain is EPEVTQTPSHQVTQMGQEVILRCVPISNHLYFYWYRQILGQKVEFLVSFYNNEISEKSEIFDDQFSVERPDGSNFTLKIRSTKLEDSAMYFCASSGGVGGGPVHEQFFGPGTRLTVL.

This chain links TRBV11-3 with TRBJ2-7, with D perhaps given as TRBD1 or TRBD2 (6 bases each). There are 17 residues in the CDR3. V shed 1 base and J shed 0 bases, with 16 bases lying between them. The germline gives CDR1 SGHNT, CDR2 YENEEA. The CDR3 spells CASSLGRGDKSSYEQYF. In DNA, the CDR3 is TGTGCCAGCAGCTTAGGACGCGGGGACAAAAGCTCCTACGAGCAGTACTTC.

The rearrangement links TRBV13 to TRBJ2-7; no reliable D call. The CDR3 totals 15 residues. From germline, CDR1 is PRHDT and CDR2 FYEKMQ (reference sequence). Trimming left V 6 bases short and J 0 bases short, with 15 bases between. The CDR3 sequence: CASSLGVGDSYEQYF. In DNA form, the CDR3 reads TGTGCCAGCAGTCTTGGGGTAGGAGACTCCTACGAGCAGTACTTC. Based on the CDR3 plus reference TRBV13 and TRBJ2-7, the full variable domain is AAGVIQSPRHLIKEKRETATLKCYPIPRHDTVYWYQQGPGQDPQFLISFYEKMQSDKGSIPDRFSAQQFSDYHSELNMSSLELGDSALYFCASSLGVGDSYEQYFGPGTRLTVT.

The V call is TRBV5-1, the J call TRBJ2-1, with TRBD2 matching 9 bases. CDR1 and CDR2 from the germline V gene are SGHRS and YFSETQ. The CDR3 runs 16 residues. Trimming at V came to 2 bases and at J to 2 bases, leaving 5 bases not matched to a gene. CDR3 DNA: TGCGCCAGCAGCTTTAGCGGGAGTGGGACCTACAATGAGCAGTTCTTC. It codes for CASSFSGSGTYNEQFF.

The rearrangement uses TRBV7-3 and TRBJ2-7, with 7 bases fitting TRBD2. Germline V CDR1 and CDR2: SGHTA, FQGTGA. With 5 bases clipped from V and 2 bases from J, the junction kept 6 bases outside the gene matches. The CDR3 spans 14 residues. CDR3 residues: CASSPSGNTYEQYF. CDR3 in DNA: TGTGCCAGCAGCCCGAGCGGGAATACCTACGAGCAGTACTTC.

This clone was detected once. The rearrangement joins TRBV7-9 to TRBJ2-1, with 11 positions matching TRBD2. V lost 3 bases, J lost 7 bases, and 5 bases stayed unmatched. Germline V lookup: CDR1 SEHNR, CDR2 FQNEAQ (reference sequence). This CDR3 contains 15 residues. CDR3 nucleotide sequence: TGTGCCAGCAGCTTTAGCGGGAGGGCGGAGAATGAGCAGTTCTTC. It specifies CASSFSGRAENEQFF.

This clone appeared a few times. V gene TRBV4-3 combines with J gene TRBJ1-4, with D possibly TRBD1 on 6 matching bases. V was cut by 4 bases and J by 8 bases, with 14 bases left in between. The CDR3 is 14 amino acids. Looked up from germline, CDR1 is LGHNA and CDR2 is YSLEER. CDR3 loop: CASSLRQQGEKLFF. CDR3 coding DNA: TGCGCCAGCAGCCTAAGACAGCAGGGGGAAAAACTGTTTTTT.

The V gene is TRBV6-5, the J gene TRBJ1-5, with a possible D match to TRBD1 (6 bases). The V gene's germline CDR1 is MNHEY and CDR2 SVGAGI. The CDR3 consists of 14 residues. V was clipped by 6 bases and J by 0 bases, with 9 bases between them. The CDR3 nucleotides are TGTGCCAGCAGACGACAGGCTAGCAATCAGCCCCAGCATTTT. Amino acid sequence: CASRRQASNQPQHF.